Each of the 12 T cell receptor beta chains below was sequenced from the same sample in a study of cytomegalovirus exposure and HLA in healthy donors. In the PCR, 60 Vbeta and 13 Jbeta primers were used. Method: immunoSEQ multiplex PCR; TCRdb's copy keeps in-frame clones and lacks some. This table holds over 150,000 clones, roughly four fifths found once. Sequenced: PBMCs. These receptors came from a woman between 45 and 60 years old in good health and CMV-seropositive.

This clone appeared once. V gene TRBV9 combines with J gene TRBJ2-3; maybe TRBD2 (5 bases). The CDR3 has 13 amino acids. Trimming stripped 4 bases from V and 7 bases from J, with 13 bases between. The germline gives CDR1 SGDLS, CDR2 YYNGEE. In nucleotides, the CDR3 is TGTGCCAGCAGCCCGGGGAGAGGCTATACGCAGTATTTT. It specifies CASSPGRGYTQYF. Full variable domain (remainder filled in from reference TRBV9 and TRBJ2-3): DSGVTQTPKHLITATGQRVTLRCSPRSGDLSVYWYQQSLDQGLQFLIQYYNGEERAKGNILERFSAQQFPDLHSELNLSSLELGDSALYFCASSPGRGYTQYFGPGTRLTVL.

The chain recombines TRBV10-3 with TRBJ2-2, with TRBD1 identical over 7 bases. Trimming cost V 3 bases and J 1 base; bases outside gene matches: 2. From germline, CDR1 is ENHRY and CDR2 SYGVKD. The CDR3 extends over 15 amino acids. The CDR3 sequence: CAISERQGNTGELFF. CDR3 nucleotides: TGTGCCATCAGTGAACGACAGGGGAACACCGGGGAGCTGTTTTTT.

The CDR3 loop is CASSLQGEYNEQFF. The CDR3 DNA is TGCGCCAGCAGCTTGCAGGGGGAATACAATGAGCAGTTCTTC. The rearrangement joins TRBV5-1 to TRBJ2-1; TRBD1 agrees at 7 bases. CDR3 length: 14 amino acids. Germline V gene data show CDR1 as SGHRS and CDR2 as YFSETQ. The ends lost 1 base at V and 4 bases at J; junction bases unmatched: 2.

V is TRBV5-1 and J is TRBJ2-1, with D tentatively TRBD2 (5 bases). The CDR3 loop spans 14 amino acids. Germline assignment: CDR1 SGHRS and CDR2 YFSETQ. V gave up 1 base and J gave up 6 bases, with 11 bases separating them. The CDR3 sequence: CASSLPDWGNEQFF. The CDR3 DNA sequence: TGCGCCAGCAGCTTGCCGGACTGGGGCAATGAGCAGTTCTTC.

This clone came up a few times. This sample also contains other DNA sequences that code for the same CDR3. For the CDR3, the DNA is TGTGCCAGTTCTACAGGGGGCGGTCAGCCCCAGCATTTT. Translated, it gives CASSTGGGQPQHF. The J gene is TRBJ1-5, the V gene TRBV2; 9 nucleotides line up with TRBD1. There are 13 residues in the CDR3. Germline values: CDR1 SNHLY, CDR2 FYNNEI. V gave up 9 bases and J gave up 6 bases; unmatched junction bases: 6.

This clone was recorded only once. The chain uses TRBV11-2 and TRBJ2-2; maybe TRBD1 (5 bases). This CDR3 comprises 15 residues. V lost 4 bases and J lost 5, with 14 bases in between. Germline CDR1 is SGHAT and CDR2 is FQNNGV. The CDR3 coding sequence is TGTGCCAGCAGCTGGGGCCGAAGTGAAACCGGGGAGCTGTTTTTT. Translation: CASSWGRSETGELFF.

V usage is TRBV28 and J usage is TRBJ1-5; 8 bases line up with TRBD1. Germline V gives CDR1 MDHEN, CDR2 SYDVKM. CDR3 size: 15 residues. The V segment lost 8 bases and the J segment 0 bases; nucleotides outside the gene matches: 6. CDR3 residues: CASGQGAYSNQPQHF. CDR3 nucleotide sequence: TGTGCCAGCGGACAGGGCGCCTATAGCAATCAGCCCCAGCATTTT. Combining the CDR3 with reference TRBV28 and TRBJ1-5 gives the whole variable domain DVKVTQSSRYLVKRTGEKVFLECVQDMDHENMFWYRQDPGLGLRLIYFSYDVKMKEKGDIPEGYSVSREKKERFSLILESASTNQTSMYLCASGQGAYSNQPQHFGDGTRLSIL.

The V and J genes are TRBV16 and TRBJ2-7; 11 bases are shared with TRBD2. The CDR3 is 15 residues long. Germline V gene sequence: CDR1 KGHSY, CDR2 FQNENV. The V gene end was trimmed by 6 bases and the J gene end by 3 bases; junction bases not matched to a gene: 7. CDR3 residues: CASRLTTSGGYEQYF. In DNA form, the CDR3 reads TGTGCCAGCAGGCTTACCACTAGCGGGGGCTACGAGCAGTACTTC.

This chain joins TRBV19 and TRBJ1-1; D unresolved. V dropped 10 bases and J dropped 6 bases, with 30 bases sitting between them. Looked up from germline, CDR1 is LNHDA and CDR2 is SQIVND (reference sequence). The length of the CDR3 is 17 residues. CDR3 DNA: TGTGCCACCCGTGCGATGGGCCCTGATGTTGCGATGGCTGAAGCTTTCTTT. Translated, it gives CATRAMGPDVAMAEAFF.

This chain joins TRBV14 and TRBJ2-5; maybe TRBD2 (5 bases). The DNA end favors TRBJ2-7, so the J call may be wrong. The CDR3 has 13 residues. CDR1 and CDR2 (germline): SGHDN, FVKESK. CDR3 DNA sequence: TGTGCCAGCGGGCGGGCCGCATCCTACGAGCAGTACTTC. Its translation: CASGRAASYEQYF.

This clone was found once. The rearrangement uses TRBV5-4 and TRBJ2-6, with TRBD2 as a possible D gene (5 bases). Germline assignment: CDR1 SGHNT and CDR2 YYREEE (reference sequence). Trimming pared 2 bases from V and 2 bases from J, leaving 17 bases between. This CDR3 is built from 18 residues. The CDR3 bases are TGTGCCAGCAGCTTCGTTCACACACGGGGAGCTGGGGCCAACGTCCTGACTTTC. Translated: CASSFVHTRGAGANVLTF.

The rearrangement joins TRBV6-1 to TRBJ2-6; D is uncertain. V dropped 10 bases and J dropped 0 bases, with 10 bases sitting between them. The CDR3 is made up of 14 amino acids. Germline lookup yields CDR1 MNHNS and CDR2 SASEGT. DNA of the CDR3: TGTGCCATGAGCGAAAGCTCTGGGGCCAACGTCCTGACTTTC. Amino acid sequence: CAMSESSGANVLTF.